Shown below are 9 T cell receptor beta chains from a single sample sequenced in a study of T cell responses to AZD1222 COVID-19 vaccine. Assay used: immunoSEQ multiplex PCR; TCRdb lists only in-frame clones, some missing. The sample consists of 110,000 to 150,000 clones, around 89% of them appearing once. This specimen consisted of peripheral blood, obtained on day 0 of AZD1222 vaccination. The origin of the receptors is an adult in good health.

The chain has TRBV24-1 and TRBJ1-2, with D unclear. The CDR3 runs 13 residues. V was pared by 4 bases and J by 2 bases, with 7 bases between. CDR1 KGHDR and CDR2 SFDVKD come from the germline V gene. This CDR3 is CATSDDMNYGYTF. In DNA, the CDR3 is TGTGCCACCAGTGACGATATGAACTATGGCTACACCTTC.

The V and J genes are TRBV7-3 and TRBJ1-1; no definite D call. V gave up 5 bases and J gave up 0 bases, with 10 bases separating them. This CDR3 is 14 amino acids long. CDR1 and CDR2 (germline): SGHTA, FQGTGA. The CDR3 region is CASSPYSMNTEAFF. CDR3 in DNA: TGTGCCAGCAGCCCCTACAGCATGAACACTGAAGCTTTCTTT.

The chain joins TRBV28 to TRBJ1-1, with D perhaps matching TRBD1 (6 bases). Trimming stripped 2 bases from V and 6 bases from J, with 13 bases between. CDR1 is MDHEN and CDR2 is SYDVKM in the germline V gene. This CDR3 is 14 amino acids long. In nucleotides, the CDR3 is TGTGCCAGCAGTTTACTAGTCGGACAGTCTGAAGCTTTCTTT. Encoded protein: CASSLLVGQSEAFF.

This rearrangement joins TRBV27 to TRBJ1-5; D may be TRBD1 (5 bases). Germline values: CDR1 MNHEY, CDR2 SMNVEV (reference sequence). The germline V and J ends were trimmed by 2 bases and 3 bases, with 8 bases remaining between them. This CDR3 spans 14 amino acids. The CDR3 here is CASSLQGPNQPQHF. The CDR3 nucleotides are TGTGCCAGCAGTTTACAGGGACCCAATCAGCCCCAGCATTTT.

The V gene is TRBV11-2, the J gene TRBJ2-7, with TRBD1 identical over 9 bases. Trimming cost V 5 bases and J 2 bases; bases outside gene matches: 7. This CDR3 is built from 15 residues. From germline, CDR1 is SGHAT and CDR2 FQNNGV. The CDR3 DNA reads TGTGCCAGCAGCCCCTCCGGGACAGGGACCTACGAGCAGTACTTC. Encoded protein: CASSPSGTGTYEQYF.

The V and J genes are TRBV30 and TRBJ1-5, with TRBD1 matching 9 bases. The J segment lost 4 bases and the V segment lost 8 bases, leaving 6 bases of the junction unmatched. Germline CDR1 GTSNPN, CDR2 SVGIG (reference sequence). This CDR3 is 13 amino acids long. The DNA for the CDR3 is TGTGCCGGAAGGACAGGGGAAAATCAGCCCCAGCATTTT. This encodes CAGRTGENQPQHF.

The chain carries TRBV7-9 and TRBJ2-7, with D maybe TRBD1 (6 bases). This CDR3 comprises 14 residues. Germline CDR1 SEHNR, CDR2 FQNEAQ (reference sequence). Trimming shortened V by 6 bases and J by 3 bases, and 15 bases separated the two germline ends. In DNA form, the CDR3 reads TGTGCCAGCAGGACTAACCGGGACAACTACGAGCAGTACTTC. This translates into CASRTNRDNYEQYF. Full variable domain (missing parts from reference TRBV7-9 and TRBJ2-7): DTGVSQNPRHKITKRGQNVTFRCDPISEHNRLYWYRQTLGQGPEFLTYFQNEAQLEKSRLLSDRFSAERPKGSFSTLEIQRTEQGDSAMYLCASRTNRDNYEQYFGPGTRLTVT.

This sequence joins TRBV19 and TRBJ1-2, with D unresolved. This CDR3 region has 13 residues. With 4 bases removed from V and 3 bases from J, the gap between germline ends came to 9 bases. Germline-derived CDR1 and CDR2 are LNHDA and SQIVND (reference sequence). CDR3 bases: TGTGCCAGTAGTACCAGGCCTGACTATGGCTACACCTTC. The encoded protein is CASSTRPDYGYTF.

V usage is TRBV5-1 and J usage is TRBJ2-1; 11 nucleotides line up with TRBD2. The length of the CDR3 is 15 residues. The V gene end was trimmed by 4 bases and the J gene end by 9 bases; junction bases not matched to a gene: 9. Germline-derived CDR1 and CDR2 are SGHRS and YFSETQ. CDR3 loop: CASSVTSGSSGEQFF. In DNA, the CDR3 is TGCGCCAGCAGCGTCACTAGCGGGAGTTCTGGTGAGCAGTTCTTC.